This T cell receptor beta chain appears in the sequencing data of a study of T cells in Graves' hyperthyroidism and ophthalmopathy. The wider study: It was at initial diagnosis, before any treatment, that peripheral blood was collected.

This CDR3 has 12 residues. V was pared by 0 bases and J by 3 bases, with 5 bases between. CDR1 is DFQATT, CDR2 SNEGSKA, per germline (reference sequence). This clonotype was observed a handful of times. Clinical Activity Scores of at least 3, NOSPECS grades of at least 4 and durations under 3 months characterized ophthalmopathy patients. The study left out patients who had uncontrolled infection, other autoimmune disease, pregnancy or lactation. Clinical symptoms, serum thyroxine, TRAb, thyroid ultrasound and orbital computed tomography informed diagnoses. Amplification yielded TCR beta CDR3 regions, with RNA transcripts as the source. First-round RT-PCR with HTBI primers amplified the TCR CDR3 region. One entry per CDR3 protein, called by TCRdb with MiXCR from the multiplex PCR reads. Of about 380,000 distinct CDR3 sequences in the sample, roughly 14% were seen once.

Sequenced: blood. The chain combines TRBV20-1 with TRBJ1-2; the D is unclear. The source is a woman younger than 45 with Graves' ophthalmopathy. The CDR3 sequence: CSARERDYGYTF. CDR3 sequence (DNA): TGCAGTGCTAGAGAGAGGGACTATGGCTACACCTTC.